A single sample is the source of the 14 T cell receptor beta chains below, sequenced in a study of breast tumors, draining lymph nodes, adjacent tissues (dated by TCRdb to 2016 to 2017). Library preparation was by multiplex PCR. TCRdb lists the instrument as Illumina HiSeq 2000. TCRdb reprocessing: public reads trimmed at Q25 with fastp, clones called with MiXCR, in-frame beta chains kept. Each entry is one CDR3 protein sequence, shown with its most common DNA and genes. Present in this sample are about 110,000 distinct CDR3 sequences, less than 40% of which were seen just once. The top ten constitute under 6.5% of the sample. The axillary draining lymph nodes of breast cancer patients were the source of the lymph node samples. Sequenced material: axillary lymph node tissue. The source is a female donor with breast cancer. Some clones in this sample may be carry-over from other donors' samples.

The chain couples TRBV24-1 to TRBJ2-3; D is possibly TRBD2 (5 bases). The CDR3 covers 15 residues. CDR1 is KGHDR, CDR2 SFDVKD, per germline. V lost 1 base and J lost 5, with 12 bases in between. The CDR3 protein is CATSDFRGSQDTQYF. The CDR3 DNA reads TGTGCCACCAGTGATTTCCGGGGTTCCCAAGATACGCAGTATTTT.

The CDR3, as DNA: TGTGCCAGCAGTGCGACAGGGTCCCAAGAGACCCAGTACTTC. Translated: CASSATGSQETQYF. The V call is TRBV25-1, the J call TRBJ2-5, with 7 bases matching TRBD1. V dropped 4 bases and J dropped 1; count of bases not matched to a gene: 3. The CDR3 contains 14 residues. Germline CDR1 MGHDK, CDR2 SYGVNS.

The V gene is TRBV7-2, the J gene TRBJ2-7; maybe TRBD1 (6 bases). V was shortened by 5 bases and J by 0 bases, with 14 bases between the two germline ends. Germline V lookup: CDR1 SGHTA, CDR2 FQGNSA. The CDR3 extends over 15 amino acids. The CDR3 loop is CASSPVGASSYEQYF. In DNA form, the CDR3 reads TGTGCCAGCAGCCCCGTGGGGGCCAGCTCCTACGAGCAGTACTTC.

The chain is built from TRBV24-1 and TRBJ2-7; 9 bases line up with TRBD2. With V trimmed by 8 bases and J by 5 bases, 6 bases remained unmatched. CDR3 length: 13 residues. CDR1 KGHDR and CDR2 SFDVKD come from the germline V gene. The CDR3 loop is CATMTSGNDEQYF. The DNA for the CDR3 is TGTGCCACCATGACTAGCGGTAACGACGAGCAGTACTTC.

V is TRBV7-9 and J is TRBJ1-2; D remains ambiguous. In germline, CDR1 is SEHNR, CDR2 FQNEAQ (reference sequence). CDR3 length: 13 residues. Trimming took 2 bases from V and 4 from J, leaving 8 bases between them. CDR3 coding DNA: TGTGCCAGCAGCTTACCCGCAGCCTATGGCTACACCTTC. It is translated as CASSLPAAYGYTF.

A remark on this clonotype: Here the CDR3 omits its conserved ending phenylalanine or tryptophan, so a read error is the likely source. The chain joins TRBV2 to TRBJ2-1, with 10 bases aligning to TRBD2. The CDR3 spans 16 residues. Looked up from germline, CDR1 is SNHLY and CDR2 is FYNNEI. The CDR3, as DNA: TGTCCCACCTTCCCTATATCTAGCGGGAGTAACAATGAGCAGTTCTCC. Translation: CPTFPISSGSNNEQFS.

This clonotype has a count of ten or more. CDR3 loop: CASSLESARGGDTQYF. In DNA, the CDR3 is TGCGCCAGCAGCTTGGAATCGGCTAGGGGAGGAGATACGCAGTATTTT. The chain is built from TRBV5-1 and TRBJ2-3; D possibly corresponds to TRBD2 (6 bases). Trimming pared 0 bases from V and 5 bases from J, leaving 16 bases between. The CDR3 has 16 residues. Germline V gives CDR1 SGHRS, CDR2 YFSETQ.

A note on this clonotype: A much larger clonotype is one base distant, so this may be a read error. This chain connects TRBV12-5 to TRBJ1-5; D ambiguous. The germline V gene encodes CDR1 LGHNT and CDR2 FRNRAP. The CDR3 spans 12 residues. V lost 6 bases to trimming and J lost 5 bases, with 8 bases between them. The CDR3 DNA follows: TGTGCTAGTGGCCACAGTTATCAGCCCCAGCATTTT. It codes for CASGHSYQPQHF.

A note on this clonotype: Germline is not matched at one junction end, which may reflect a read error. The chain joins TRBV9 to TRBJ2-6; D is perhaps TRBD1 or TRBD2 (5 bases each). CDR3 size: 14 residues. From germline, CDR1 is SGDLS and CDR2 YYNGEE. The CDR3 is CASSVELGAYVLTF. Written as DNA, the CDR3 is TGTGCCAGCAGCGTAGAACTAGGGGCCTACGTCCTGACTTTC.

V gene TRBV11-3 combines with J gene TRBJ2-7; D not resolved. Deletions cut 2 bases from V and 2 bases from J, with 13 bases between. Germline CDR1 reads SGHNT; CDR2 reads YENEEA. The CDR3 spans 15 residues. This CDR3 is CASSLRSTFPYEQYF. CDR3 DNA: TGTGCCAGCAGCTTACGGTCTACTTTCCCCTACGAGCAGTACTTC.

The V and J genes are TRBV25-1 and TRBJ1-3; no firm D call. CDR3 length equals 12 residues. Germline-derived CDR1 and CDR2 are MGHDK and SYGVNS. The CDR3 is CARGRAGNTIYF. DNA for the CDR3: TGTGCTAGAGGTCGGGCTGGAAACACCATATATTTT.

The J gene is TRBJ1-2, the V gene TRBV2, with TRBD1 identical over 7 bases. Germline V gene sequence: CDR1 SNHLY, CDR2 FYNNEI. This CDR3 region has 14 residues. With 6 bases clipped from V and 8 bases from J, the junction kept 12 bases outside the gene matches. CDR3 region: CASSSTRQGGGYTF. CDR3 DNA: TGTGCCAGCAGCTCCACTCGACAGGGCGGCGGCTACACCTTC.

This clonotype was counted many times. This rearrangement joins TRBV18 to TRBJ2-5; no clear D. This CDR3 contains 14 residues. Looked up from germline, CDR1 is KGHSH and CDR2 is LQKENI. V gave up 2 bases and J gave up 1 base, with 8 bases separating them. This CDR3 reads CASSPNNPQETQYF. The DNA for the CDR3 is TGTGCCAGCTCACCAAACAACCCCCAAGAGACCCAGTACTTC.

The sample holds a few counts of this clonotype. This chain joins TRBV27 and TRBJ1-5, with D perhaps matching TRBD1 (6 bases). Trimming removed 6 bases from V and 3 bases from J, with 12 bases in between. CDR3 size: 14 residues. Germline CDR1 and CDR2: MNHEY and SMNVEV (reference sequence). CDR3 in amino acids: CASRRTGFNQPQHF. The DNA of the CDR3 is TGTGCCAGCAGGAGAACAGGGTTCAATCAGCCCCAGCATTTT.